The 9 T cell receptor beta chains presented below share a single source sample, sequenced in a study of human T cells and chemical hapten exposure. TCRdb re-derived calls from the RACE reads in MiXCR, one entry per CDR3 protein. The sample lists about 250,000 distinct CDR3 sequences; 7.7% were seen once. Indicated time point: pre-sensitization, week 0. Treatment denoted: therapeutic diphenylcyclopropenone sensitization with weekly scalp DPC. The sample was whole blood, taken in connection with sensitization to the hapten diphenylcyclopropenone (DPC). These receptor sequences come from a man aged 18 to 29 with alopecia areata. Some clones in this sample may be carry-over from other donors' samples.

The chain couples TRBV6-2 or TRBV6-3 to TRBJ2-7; 8 bases line up with TRBD1. J was trimmed by 2 bases and V by 6 bases; bases with no gene match: 0. CDR3 size: 12 residues. Germline V gene data show CDR1 as MNHEY and CDR2 as SVGEGT. The CDR3 loop reads CASRQGAYEQYF. The CDR3 DNA is TGTGCCAGCAGACAGGGGGCCTACGAGCAGTACTTC.

This clonotype has a count of ten or more. The rearrangement uses TRBV20-1 and TRBJ1-5; the match to TRBD1 covers 9 bases. The CDR3 covers 15 residues. V shed 0 bases and J 7 bases; nucleotides not matched to a gene: 7. Germline loops: CDR1 DFQATT, CDR2 SNEGSKA (reference sequence). The DNA of the CDR3 is TGCAGTGCTAGAGACGGACAGGGGTCATACCAGCCCCAGCATTTT. This gives the protein CSARDGQGSYQPQHF.

This clonotype was detected ten times or more. The V gene is TRBV6-2 or TRBV6-3, the J gene TRBJ2-3; 7 bases agree with TRBD1. The CDR3 is 13 residues long. V dropped 7 bases and J dropped 7; count of bases not matched to a gene: 8. The V gene's germline CDR1 is MNHEY and CDR2 SVGEGT. The CDR3 protein is CASKGASFHTQYF. CDR3 nucleotides: TGTGCCAGCAAGGGGGCCAGTTTCCATACGCAGTATTTT.

This clonotype was seen many times. The rearrangement uses TRBV29-1 and TRBJ2-2; D gene ambiguous. This CDR3 has 12 amino acids. Trimming shortened V by 3 bases and J by 5 bases, and 7 bases separated the two germline ends. CDR1 is SQVTM and CDR2 is ANQGSEA in the germline V gene. The CDR3 DNA sequence: TGCAGCGTTGATGCTACAACCGGGGAGCTGTTTTTT. Residues: CSVDATTGELFF.

This clonotype turned up a few times. This chain connects TRBV11-2 to TRBJ2-7, with D maybe TRBD1 (6 bases). With 5 bases removed from V and 2 bases from J, the gap between germline ends came to 31 bases. The V gene's germline CDR1 is SGHAT and CDR2 FQNNGV. The CDR3 loop spans 20 amino acids. The CDR3 loop reads CASSPEGDLTLSSLTYEQYF. The CDR3 DNA follows: TGTGCCAGCAGCCCTGAGGGGGACCTAACACTCTCGTCTCTCACCTACGAGCAGTACTTC.

In its sample, this clonotype was seen a few times. This chain links TRBV12-3 or TRBV12-4 with TRBJ1-3, with 7 bases aligning to TRBD1. There are 14 residues in the CDR3. Trimming cost V 7 bases and J 4 bases; bases outside gene matches: 7. This CDR3 is CASILRQGGNTIYF. The CDR3 DNA reads TGTGCCAGCATCCTACGACAGGGCGGAAACACCATATATTTT.

In this sample, this clonotype turned up many times. The chain carries TRBV4-1 and TRBJ2-2, with 10 positions matching TRBD2. Germline lookup yields CDR1 MGHRA and CDR2 YSYEKL. The CDR3 covers 15 residues. With 6 bases clipped from V and 4 bases from J, the junction kept 5 bases outside the gene matches. CDR3 bases: TGCGCCAGCAGAAGAGCGGGGGGGATCACCGGGGAGCTGTTTTTT. Amino acid sequence: CASRRAGGITGELFF.

The rearrangement uses TRBV20-1 and TRBJ2-1; 10 bases match TRBD1. Germline trimming cut 4 bases from V and 5 bases from J; bases unmatched to any gene: 8. The CDR3 loop spans 15 amino acids. Germline V gives CDR1 DFQATT, CDR2 SNEGSKA (reference sequence). CDR3 sequence (DNA): TGCAGTGCTACCCCCTCCGGGACAGGGGACAATGAGCAGTTCTTC. Translation gives CSATPSGTGDNEQFF.

This chain links TRBV20-1 with TRBJ2-7; D may match TRBD1 or TRBD2 (5 bases each). Per germline, CDR1 DFQATT and CDR2 SNEGSKA (reference sequence). V lost 1 base and J lost 5, with 15 bases in between. This CDR3 comprises 14 residues. The CDR3 coding sequence is TGCAGTGCTAGAGTTCGGGGCGCAGTTAACGAGCAGTACTTC. Residues: CSARVRGAVNEQYF.